This T cell receptor beta chain is from a study of breast tumors, draining lymph nodes, adjacent tissues. Points from the study as a whole: Compared with basal-like, luminal-like tumors shared significantly more repertoire with nontumor tissue. Findings are consistent with lymph node origin and intratumoral expansion of most tumor T cells.

V was pared by 3 bases and J by 3 bases, with 9 bases of the junction left unmatched. Looked up from germline, CDR1 is DFQATT and CDR2 is SNEGSKA (reference sequence). The CDR3 runs 16 residues. Of note for this clonotype: What it recognizes is unknown.

From the multiplex PCR reads, TCRdb called clonotypes with MiXCR, one entry per CDR3 protein. This sample has some 25,000 distinct CDR3 sequences, with roughly three quarters found just once. This chain uses TRBV20-1 with TRBJ2-1; TRBD1 aligns across 9 bases. The TCR originated in a female donor with breast cancer. Some clones in this sample may be carry-over from other donors' samples. The sequenced material came from tumor-adjacent breast tissue. Written as DNA, the CDR3 is TGCAGTGCTAGGCAATCCGGGACAGGGAACTACAATGAGCAGTTCTTC. Translation: CSARQSGTGNYNEQFF.